Following are 10 T cell receptor beta chains from one sample sequenced in a study of T-cell reconstitution after alpha-beta-depleted transplantation in children. Unique molecular identifiers tagged the TCRbeta library. MiXCR, run by TCRdb on the PCR reads, gives a single entry per CDR3 protein. The sample yields roughly 790,000 distinct CDR3 sequences, roughly 15% seen once. The sample here was PBMCs, mostly from graft donor cells, taken 360 days after TCRalphabeta/CD19-depleted stem cell transplant. These receptors were taken from a male patient between 10 and 17 years old who had a stem cell transplant for acute lymphoblastic leukemia, so the T cells may come from the graft donor.

This clonotype was counted between two and nine times. The chain recombines TRBV4-1 with TRBJ2-3; TRBD2 agrees at 9 bases. Germline loops: CDR1 MGHRA, CDR2 YSYEKL. V lost 2 bases to trimming and J lost 4 bases; unmatched junction nucleotides: 16. This CDR3 contains 19 residues. DNA for the CDR3: TGCGCCAGCAGCCAACTGTTGACCCCCCTTAGCGGGAGCTCAGATACGCAGTATTTT. This sequence encodes CASSQLLTPLSGSSDTQYF.

The rearrangement uses TRBV15 and TRBJ2-3; D might be TRBD1 (5 bases). Trimming pared 4 bases from V and 2 bases from J, leaving 16 bases between. The CDR3 is made up of 16 amino acids. Germline V gene lookup returns CDR1 LNHNV and CDR2 YYDKDF (reference sequence). The CDR3 sequence is CATSNLGHSSTDTQYF. CDR3 in DNA: TGTGCCACCAGCAACCTAGGACACTCATCCACAGATACGCAGTATTTT.

This clonotype was observed many times. This chain links TRBV7-2 with TRBJ2-1; D remains unclear. The germline V and J ends were trimmed by 4 bases and 3 bases, with 13 bases remaining between them. This CDR3 comprises 15 residues. The V gene's germline CDR1 is SGHTA and CDR2 FQGNSA. As DNA, the CDR3 is TGTGCCAGCAGCTCATCGATACCCTACTACAATGAGCAGTTCTTC. Its protein product is CASSSSIPYYNEQFF.

This clonotype has more than one count but fewer than ten. The gene calls are TRBV11-2 and TRBJ2-1; 16 bases are shared with TRBD2. J gave up 7 bases and V 3 bases, and 9 bases lay outside the gene matches. Looked up from germline, CDR1 is SGHAT and CDR2 is FQNNGV. The CDR3 contains 18 residues. The CDR3 loop is CASSFGGLAGGPHNEQFF. CDR3 sequence (DNA): TGTGCCAGCAGCTTCGGGGGACTAGCGGGAGGGCCCCATAATGAGCAGTTCTTC.

This rearrangement joins TRBV6-2 or TRBV6-3 to TRBJ2-5; the match to TRBD2 covers 8 bases. This CDR3 is built from 17 residues. Germline V gene lookup returns CDR1 MNHEY and CDR2 SVGEGT. V lost 0 bases to trimming and J lost 0 bases; unmatched junction nucleotides: 6. The CDR3 protein is CASSYSITSGYQETQYF. In nucleotides, the CDR3 is TGTGCCAGCAGTTACTCGATCACTAGCGGCTACCAAGAGACCCAGTACTTC.

The V call is TRBV11-2, the J call TRBJ1-2; D gene ambiguous. V lost 5 bases and J lost 5, with 15 bases in between. Germline lookup yields CDR1 SGHAT and CDR2 FQNNGV. The CDR3 sequence is 14 residues long. The CDR3 is CASSTTGQTYGYTF. CDR3 coding DNA: TGTGCCAGCAGCACCACCGGGCAGACATATGGCTACACCTTC. Based on the CDR3 plus reference TRBV11-2 and TRBJ1-2, the full variable domain is EAGVAQSPRYKIIEKRQSVAFWCNPISGHATLYWYQQILGQGPKLLIQFQNNGVVDDSQLPKDRFSAERLKGVDSTLKIQPAKLEDSAVYLCASSTTGQTYGYTFGSGTRLTVV.

This clonotype was observed a few times. This rearrangement joins TRBV12-3 or TRBV12-4 to TRBJ2-3, with 11 bases matching TRBD2. The CDR3 runs to 18 residues. V was clipped by 4 bases and J by 6 bases; unmatched bases: 15. The DNA for the CDR3 is TGTGCCAGCAGTTCCGCCGCCCGAACTAGCGGGAGTCACGATACGCAGTATTTT. It specifies CASSSAARTSGSHDTQYF.

This chain uses TRBV15 with TRBJ2-7, with 10 bases that match TRBD2. The CDR3 has 17 residues. V trimming: 1 base; J trimming: 0 bases; junction bases outside the gene matches: 6. Germline lookup yields CDR1 LNHNV and CDR2 YYDKDF (reference sequence). The CDR3 DNA sequence: TGTGCCACCAGCAGAGGTCAACTAGCGGGAATCTCCTACGAGCAGTACTTC. Its translation: CATSRGQLAGISYEQYF.

This sequence joins TRBV4-1 and TRBJ2-7; D is ambiguous. Trimming removed 0 bases from V and 5 bases from J, with 11 bases in between. This CDR3 contains 14 residues. The germline gives CDR1 MGHRA, CDR2 YSYEKL. CDR3 region: CASSQDADFDEQYF. Written as DNA, the CDR3 is TGCGCCAGCAGCCAAGATGCGGATTTCGACGAGCAGTACTTC.

This clonotype was counted between two and nine times. This chain uses TRBV5-5 with TRBJ2-1; 8 bases are shared with TRBD1. The V gene end was trimmed by 5 bases and the J gene end by 8 bases; junction bases not matched to a gene: 12. The length of the CDR3 is 15 residues. Germline CDR1 SGHKS, CDR2 YYEKEE (reference sequence). The CDR3 is CASSFDRGSLYEQFF. CDR3 nucleotide sequence: TGTGCCAGCAGTTTTGACAGGGGAAGTCTCTATGAGCAGTTCTTC.